What follows are 5 T cell receptor beta chains derived from one specimen sequenced in a study of T cells in Graves' hyperthyroidism and ophthalmopathy. It was RNA transcripts that yielded the amplified TCR beta CDR3 regions. TCR CDR3 underwent first-round RT-PCR with the HTBI primer set. In TCRdb, the multiplex PCR reads were re-called with MiXCR into one record per CDR3 protein. The sample records about 400,000 distinct CDR3 sequences, about an eighth being singletons. Sequences were obtained from blood. These receptor sequences come from a young woman with Graves' hyperthyroidism.

This chain joins TRBV20-1 and TRBJ1-1; unclear D gene. V dropped 5 bases and J dropped 0 bases, with 16 bases sitting between them. Germline CDR1 is DFQATT and CDR2 is SNEGSKA (reference sequence). The CDR3 loop spans 15 amino acids. The CDR3 coding sequence is TGCAGTGCTCCCCCCTCCGGGAGAATGAACACTGAAGCTTTCTTT. This sequence encodes CSAPPSGRMNTEAFF.

In this sample, this clonotype turned up a few times. A much larger clone differs by one base, so this may be a read error. The chain combines TRBV12-3 or TRBV12-4 with TRBJ2-3; D remains unclear. The CDR3 is 16 amino acids. As DNA, the CDR3 is TGTGCCAGCAGTTCCACGGGTAGTCAAAGTGAAGATACGCAGTGTTTT. It translates to CASSSTGSQSEDTQCF.

This sequence joins TRBV4-2 and TRBJ2-3; D uncertain. This CDR3 comprises 15 residues. The V end was cut by 5 bases, the J end by 2 bases, with 14 bases between. Germline-derived CDR1 and CDR2 are LGHNA and YNFKEQ. CDR3 nucleotides: TGTGCCAGCAGCAGCAAGTCGGACGACACAGATACGCAGTATTTT. Its protein is CASSSKSDDTDTQYF.

The rearrangement joins TRBV6-1 to TRBJ2-7; D remains ambiguous. Germline CDR1 is MNHNS and CDR2 is SASEGT. CDR3 length: 13 residues. V lost 6 bases to trimming and J lost 6 bases, with 15 bases between them. CDR3 nucleotides: TGTGCCAGCAGAAGCCCCACCTCGGGCGAGCAGTACTTC. Its translation: CASRSPTSGEQYF.

This rearrangement joins TRBV6-5 to TRBJ2-4; 11 nucleotides match TRBD2. The CDR3 is 15 amino acids. The germline CDR1 and CDR2 sequences are MNHEY and SVGAGI. Losses at the gene ends were 2 bases for V and 6 bases for J; bases not matched to a gene: 3. CDR3 sequence reads: CASSYRGTSGNIQYF. In DNA form, the CDR3 reads TGTGCCAGCAGTTACCGAGGGACTAGCGGAAACATTCAGTACTTC.